Listed here is a single T cell receptor (beta chain). In its sample, this clone was seen once. Its antigen is currently not known. No much larger clone exists at a distance of one base, and base qualities are not known. These data come from a study of T cell clonotyping in hematopoietic cell transplantation (dated by TCRdb to the early 2020s). Broadly, across the study: A total of 135 blood samples were collected in the study from approximately 34 consecutive transplant recipients and their related donors. Recruitment of patients ran from 2015 to early 2017, and follow-up continued until September 2020 or until death. The paper as a whole reports these results and caveats: Only a small fraction of recipient repertoires overlapped donor repertoires, with over 95% appearing de novo at the given depth. Sample size was limited, and cells were not sorted, so CD4 and CD8 repertoire contributions could not be separated. Inverse Simpson Index values from donors and from recipients before transplant predicted broader TCR repertoire diversity after transplant. Recipient TCR diversity fell after transplant, with pathologically expanded clonotypes rising progressively from day 30 to day 180.

The immunoSEQ assay, a bias-controlled multiplex PCR with V- and J-specific primers, was used to amplify TCR beta CDR3 regions from genomic DNA. In a second PCR step, the CDR3 amplicons were tagged with a proprietary barcode plus Illumina adapter sequences. CDR3 libraries were sequenced on an Illumina MiSeq instrument. Concerning the study's data processing: Export and quality control were done with immunoSEQ Analyzer 3.0, while downstream analyses used R Bioconductor and Immunarch. Repertoire metrics were calculated using only productive rearrangements within the normalized downsampled data set. Pathologically expanded clonotypes were defined as those larger than 5 templates in the normalized cohort. The Inverse Simpson Index served as the measure of repertoire diversity. To capture all clonotypes, CMV-specificity analyses were performed on the non-normalized data set. TCRdb's version of the immuneACCESS table is confined to in-frame rearrangements and falls short of the full clone set. An unresolved V gene accounts for under half of the shortfall where checked; the remainder is of unknown origin. D and trimming were read from the DNA, whereas the V and J calls and clone size are those reported in that table. Present in this sample are some 40,000 clones, 94% of which were seen just once. The ten largest clonotypes hold over 0.65% of the sample.

The CDR3 measures 14 amino acids from cysteine to phenylalanine. The retained sequence is limited to the CDR3, 42 bases, with the frame set at the first base. The germline V gene specifies SGHVS as CDR1 and FQNEAQ as CDR2. V is trimmed back by 8 bases and J by 1 base, and the junction contains 6 bases that no gene match accounts for. For TCR beta sequencing, blood samples came from the related transplant donors. Using Nuclei Lysis Solution, genomic DNA was extracted from unfractionated peripheral blood mononuclear cells that were either fresh or cryopreserved. Sequences were obtained from peripheral blood mononuclear cells. The V and J genes are TRBV7-8 and TRBJ2-7, with 9 bases aligning to TRBD1. The TCR was taken from a woman between 45 and 60 years old in good health. Some clones in this sample may be carry-over from other donors' samples. The encoded CDR3 is CASGRTGASYEQYF. At the DNA level, the sequence is TGTGCCAGCGGGAGGACAGGGGCGTCCTACGAGCAGTACTTC.